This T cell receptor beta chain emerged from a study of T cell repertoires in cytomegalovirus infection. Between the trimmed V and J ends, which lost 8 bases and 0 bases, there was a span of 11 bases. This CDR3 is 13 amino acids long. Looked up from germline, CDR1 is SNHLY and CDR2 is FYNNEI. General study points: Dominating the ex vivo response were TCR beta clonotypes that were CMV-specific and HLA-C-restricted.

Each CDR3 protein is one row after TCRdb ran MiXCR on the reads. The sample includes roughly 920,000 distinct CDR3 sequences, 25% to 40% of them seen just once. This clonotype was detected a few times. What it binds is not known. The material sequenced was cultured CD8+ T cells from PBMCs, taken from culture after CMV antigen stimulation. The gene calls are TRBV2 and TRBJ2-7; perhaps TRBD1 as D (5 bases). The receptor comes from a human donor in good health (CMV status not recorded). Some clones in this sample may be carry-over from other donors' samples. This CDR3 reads CASGADVSYEQYF. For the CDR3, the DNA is TGTGCCAGCGGGGCGGACGTCTCCTACGAGCAGTACTTC.